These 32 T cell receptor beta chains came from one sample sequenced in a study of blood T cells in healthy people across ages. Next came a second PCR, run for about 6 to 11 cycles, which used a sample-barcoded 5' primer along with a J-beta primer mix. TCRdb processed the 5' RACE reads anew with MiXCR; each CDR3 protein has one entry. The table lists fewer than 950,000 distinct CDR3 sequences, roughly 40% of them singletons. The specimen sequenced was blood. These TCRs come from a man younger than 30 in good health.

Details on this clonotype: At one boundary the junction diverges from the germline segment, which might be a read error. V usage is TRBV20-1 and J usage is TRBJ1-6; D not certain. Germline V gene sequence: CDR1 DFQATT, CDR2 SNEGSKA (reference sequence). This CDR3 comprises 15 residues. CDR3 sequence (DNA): TGCAGTGCTGGAGATCTCTTACAGCTGAATTCACCCCTCCACTTT. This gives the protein CSAGDLLQLNSPLHF.

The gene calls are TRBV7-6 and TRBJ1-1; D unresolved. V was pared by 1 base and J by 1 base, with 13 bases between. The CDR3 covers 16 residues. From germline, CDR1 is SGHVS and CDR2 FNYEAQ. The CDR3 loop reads CASSLGEDGENTEAFF. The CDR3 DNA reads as TGTGCCAGCAGCTTAGGGGAGGATGGAGAGAACACTGAAGCTTTCTTT. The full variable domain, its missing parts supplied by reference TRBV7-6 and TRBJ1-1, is GAGVSQSPRYKVTKRGQDVALRCDPISGHVSLYWYRQALGQGPEFLTYFNYEAQQDKSGLPNDRFSAERPEGSISTLTIQRTEQRDSAMYRCASSLGEDGENTEAFFGQGTRLTVV.

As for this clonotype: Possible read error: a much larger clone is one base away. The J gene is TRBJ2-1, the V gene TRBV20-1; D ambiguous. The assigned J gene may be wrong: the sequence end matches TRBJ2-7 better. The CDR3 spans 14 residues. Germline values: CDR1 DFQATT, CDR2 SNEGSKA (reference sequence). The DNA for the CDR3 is TGCAGTGCTAGAGGGCACAGCTCCTGCAATGAGCAGTACTTC. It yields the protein CSARGHSSCNEQYF.

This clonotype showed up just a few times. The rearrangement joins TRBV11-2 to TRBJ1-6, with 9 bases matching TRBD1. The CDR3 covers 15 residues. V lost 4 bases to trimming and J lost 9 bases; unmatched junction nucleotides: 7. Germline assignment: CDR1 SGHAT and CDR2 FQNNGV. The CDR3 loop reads CASSSTGGAGSPLHF. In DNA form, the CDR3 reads TGTGCCAGCAGCTCCACAGGGGGCGCAGGTTCACCCCTCCACTTT.

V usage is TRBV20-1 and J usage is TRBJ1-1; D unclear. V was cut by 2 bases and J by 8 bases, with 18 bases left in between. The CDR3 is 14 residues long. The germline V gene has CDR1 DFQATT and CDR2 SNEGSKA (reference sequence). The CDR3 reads CSARPASVGSEAFF. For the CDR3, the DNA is TGCAGTGCTAGACCCGCCTCAGTGGGATCCGAAGCTTTCTTT.

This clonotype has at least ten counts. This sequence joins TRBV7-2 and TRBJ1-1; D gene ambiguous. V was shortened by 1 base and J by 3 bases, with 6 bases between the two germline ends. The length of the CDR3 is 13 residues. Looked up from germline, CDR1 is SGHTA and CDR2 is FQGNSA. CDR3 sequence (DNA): TGTGCCAGCAGCTTAGTAGTGGACACTGAAGCTTTCTTT. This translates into CASSLVVDTEAFF.

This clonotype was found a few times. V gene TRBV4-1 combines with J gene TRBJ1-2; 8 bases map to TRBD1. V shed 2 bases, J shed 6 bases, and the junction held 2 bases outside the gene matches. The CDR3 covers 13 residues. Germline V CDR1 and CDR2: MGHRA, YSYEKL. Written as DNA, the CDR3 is TGCGCCAGCAGCCAACGACAGGGGAATGGCTACACCTTC. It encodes CASSQRQGNGYTF.

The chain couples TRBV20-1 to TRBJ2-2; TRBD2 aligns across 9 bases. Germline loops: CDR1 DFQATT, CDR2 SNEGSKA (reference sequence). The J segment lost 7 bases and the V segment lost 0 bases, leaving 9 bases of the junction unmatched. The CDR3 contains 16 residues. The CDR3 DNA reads TGCAGTGCTAGAGATTTTGGAGCGGGGGGTGGCGGGGAGCTGTTTTTT. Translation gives CSARDFGAGGGGELFF.

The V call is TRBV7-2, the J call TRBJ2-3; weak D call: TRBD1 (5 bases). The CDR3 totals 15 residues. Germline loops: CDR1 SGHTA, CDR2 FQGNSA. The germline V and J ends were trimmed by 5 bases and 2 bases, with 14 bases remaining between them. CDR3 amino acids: CASSLWGTFTDTQYF. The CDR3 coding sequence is TGTGCCAGCAGCCTGTGGGGCACCTTCACAGATACGCAGTATTTT.

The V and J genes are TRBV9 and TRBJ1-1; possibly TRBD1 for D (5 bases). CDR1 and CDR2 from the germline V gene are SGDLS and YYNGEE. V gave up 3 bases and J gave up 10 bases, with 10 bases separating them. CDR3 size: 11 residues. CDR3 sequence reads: CASSAQRGAFF. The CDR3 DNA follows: TGTGCCAGCAGCGCCCAAAGGGGAGCTTTCTTT.

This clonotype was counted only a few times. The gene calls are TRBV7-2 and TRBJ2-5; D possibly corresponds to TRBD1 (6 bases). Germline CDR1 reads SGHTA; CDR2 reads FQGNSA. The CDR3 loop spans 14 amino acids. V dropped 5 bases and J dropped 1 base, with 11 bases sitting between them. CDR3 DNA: TGTGCCAGCAGCCAAAGGACAGCCCAAGAGACCCAGTACTTC. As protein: CASSQRTAQETQYF.

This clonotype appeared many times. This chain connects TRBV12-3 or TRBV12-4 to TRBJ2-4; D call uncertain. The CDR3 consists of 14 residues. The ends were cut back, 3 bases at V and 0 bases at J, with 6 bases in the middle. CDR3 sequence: CASSFVPAKNIQYF. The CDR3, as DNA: TGTGCCAGCAGTTTTGTCCCAGCCAAAAACATTCAGTACTTC.

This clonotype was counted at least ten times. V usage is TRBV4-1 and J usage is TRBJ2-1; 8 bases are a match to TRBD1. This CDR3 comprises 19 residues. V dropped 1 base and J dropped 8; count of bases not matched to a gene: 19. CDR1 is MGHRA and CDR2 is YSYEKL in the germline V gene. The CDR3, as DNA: TGCGCCAGCAGCCAAGTTCCCCCCTATCCAGGGGGCCGTAGCGATGAGCAGTTCTTC. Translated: CASSQVPPYPGGRSDEQFF.

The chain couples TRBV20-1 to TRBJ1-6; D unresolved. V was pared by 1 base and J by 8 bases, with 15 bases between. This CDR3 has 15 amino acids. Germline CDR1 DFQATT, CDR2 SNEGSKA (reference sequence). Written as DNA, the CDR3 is TGCAGTGCTAGAGGAGGGTCGGGGATGGATTCACCCCTCCACTTT. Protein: CSARGGSGMDSPLHF.

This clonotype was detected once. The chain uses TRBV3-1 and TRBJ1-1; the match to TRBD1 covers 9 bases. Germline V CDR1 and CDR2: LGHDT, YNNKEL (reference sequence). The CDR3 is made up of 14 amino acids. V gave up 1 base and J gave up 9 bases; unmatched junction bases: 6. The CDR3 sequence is CASSQGQGEGQAFF. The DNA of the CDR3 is TGTGCCAGCAGCCAAGGACAGGGGGAGGGCCAAGCTTTCTTT.

The DNA of the CDR3 is TGCGCCAGCAGCTTGACAGGGCAATTAACCTACGAGCAGTACTTC. This gives the protein CASSLTGQLTYEQYF. The V gene is TRBV5-1, the J gene TRBJ2-7; possibly TRBD1 for D (6 bases). The germline CDR1 and CDR2 sequences are SGHRS and YFSETQ. V was trimmed by 1 base and J by 2 bases, leaving 13 bases between them. CDR3 length equals 15 residues.

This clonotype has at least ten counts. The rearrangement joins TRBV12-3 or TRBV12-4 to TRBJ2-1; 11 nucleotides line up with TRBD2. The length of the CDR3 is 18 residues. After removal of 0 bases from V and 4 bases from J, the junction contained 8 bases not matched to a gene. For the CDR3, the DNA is TGTGCCAGCAGTTTAGCCCTACTAGCGGGGGAGACATACAATGAGCAGTTCTTC. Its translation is CASSLALLAGETYNEQFF.

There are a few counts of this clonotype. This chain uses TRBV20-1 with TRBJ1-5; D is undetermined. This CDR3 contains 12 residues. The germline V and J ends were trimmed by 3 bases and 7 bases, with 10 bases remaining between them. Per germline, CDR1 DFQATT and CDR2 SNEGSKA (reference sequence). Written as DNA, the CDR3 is TGCAGTGCTAGTCGACACGGCCAGCCCCAGCATTTT. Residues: CSASRHGQPQHF.

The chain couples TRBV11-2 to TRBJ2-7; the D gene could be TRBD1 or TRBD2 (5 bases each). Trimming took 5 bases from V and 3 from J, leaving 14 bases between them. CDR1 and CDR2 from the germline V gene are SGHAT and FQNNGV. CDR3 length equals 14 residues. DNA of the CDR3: TGTGCCAGCAGCGGGGGACCAGGCAACTACGAGCAGTACTTC. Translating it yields CASSGGPGNYEQYF.

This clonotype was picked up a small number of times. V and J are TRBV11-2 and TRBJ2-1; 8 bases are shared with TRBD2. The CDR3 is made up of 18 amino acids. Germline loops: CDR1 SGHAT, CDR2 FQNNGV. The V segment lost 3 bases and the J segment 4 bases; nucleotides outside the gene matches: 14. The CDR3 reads CASSFIVAGNLNYNEQFF. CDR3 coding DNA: TGTGCCAGCAGCTTCATCGTAGCGGGGAACCTGAATTACAATGAGCAGTTCTTC.

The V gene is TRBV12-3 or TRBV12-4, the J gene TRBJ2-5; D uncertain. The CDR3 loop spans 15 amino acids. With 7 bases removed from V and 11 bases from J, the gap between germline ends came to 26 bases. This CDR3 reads CASTHSNIDGNEQYF. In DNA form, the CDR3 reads TGTGCCAGCACCCACAGCAATATAGACGGCAATGAGCAGTACTTC.

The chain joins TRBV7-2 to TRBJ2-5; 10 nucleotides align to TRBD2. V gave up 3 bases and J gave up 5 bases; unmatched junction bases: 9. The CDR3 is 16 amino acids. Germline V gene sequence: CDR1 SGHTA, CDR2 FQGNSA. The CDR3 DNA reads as TGTGCCAGCAGCTTGGGGATAGCGGGGGGCCGGGAGACCCAGTACTTC. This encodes CASSLGIAGGRETQYF.

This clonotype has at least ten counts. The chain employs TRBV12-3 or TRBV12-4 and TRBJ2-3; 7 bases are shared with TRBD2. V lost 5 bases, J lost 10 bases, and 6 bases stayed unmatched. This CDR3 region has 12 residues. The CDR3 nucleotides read TGTGCCAGCAGTCTCCCTGGGAGGGCGCAGTATTTT. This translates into CASSLPGRAQYF.

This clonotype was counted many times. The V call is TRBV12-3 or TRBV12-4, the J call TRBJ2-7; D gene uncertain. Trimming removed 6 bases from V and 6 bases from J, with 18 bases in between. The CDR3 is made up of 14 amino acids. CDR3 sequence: CASSLLPFEPEQYF. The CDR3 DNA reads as TGTGCCAGCAGCTTATTACCCTTCGAACCCGAGCAGTACTTC.

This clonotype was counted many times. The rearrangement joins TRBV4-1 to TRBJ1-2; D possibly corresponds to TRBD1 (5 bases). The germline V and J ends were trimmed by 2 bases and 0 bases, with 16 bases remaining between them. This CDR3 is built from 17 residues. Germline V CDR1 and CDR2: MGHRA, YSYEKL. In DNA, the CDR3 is TGCGCCAGCAGCCAATCGGAGGGACCCGCTACTAACTATGGCTACACCTTC. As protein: CASSQSEGPATNYGYTF.

In DNA, the CDR3 is TGTGCCAGCAGTACCGTGGCTGAAGCTTTCTTT. Its translation: CASSTVAEAFF. The J gene is TRBJ1-1, the V gene TRBV2; D call uncertain. The V end lost 5 bases, the J end lost 6 bases, and 7 bases lay between the germline ends. Germline V gene data show CDR1 as SNHLY and CDR2 as FYNNEI. CDR3 length equals 11 residues.

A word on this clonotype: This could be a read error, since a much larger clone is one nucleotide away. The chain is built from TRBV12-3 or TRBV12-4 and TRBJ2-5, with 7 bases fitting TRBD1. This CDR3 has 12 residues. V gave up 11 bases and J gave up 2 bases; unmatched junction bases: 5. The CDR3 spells CAGNRGQETQYF. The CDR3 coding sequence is TGTGCCGGCAACAGGGGTCAAGAGACCCAGTACTTC.

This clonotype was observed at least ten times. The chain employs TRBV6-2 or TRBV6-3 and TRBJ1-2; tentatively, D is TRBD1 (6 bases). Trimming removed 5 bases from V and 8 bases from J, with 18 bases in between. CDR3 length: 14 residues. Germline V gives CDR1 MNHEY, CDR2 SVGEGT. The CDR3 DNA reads TGTGCCAGCAGTGCGGGGACATCCGGAGGAGGCTACACCTTC. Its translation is CASSAGTSGGGYTF.

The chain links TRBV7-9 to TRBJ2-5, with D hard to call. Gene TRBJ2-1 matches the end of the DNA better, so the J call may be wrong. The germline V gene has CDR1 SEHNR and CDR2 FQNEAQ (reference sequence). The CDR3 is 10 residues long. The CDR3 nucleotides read TGTGCCAGCAGCTTTGAGACCCAGTTCTTC. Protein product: CASSFETQFF.

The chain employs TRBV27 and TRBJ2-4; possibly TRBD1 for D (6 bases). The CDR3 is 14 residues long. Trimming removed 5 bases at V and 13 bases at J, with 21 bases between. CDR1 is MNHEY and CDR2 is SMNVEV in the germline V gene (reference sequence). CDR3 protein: CASSDSGTSWEQYF. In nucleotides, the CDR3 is TGTGCCAGCAGTGACTCCGGGACATCCTGGGAGCAGTACTTC.

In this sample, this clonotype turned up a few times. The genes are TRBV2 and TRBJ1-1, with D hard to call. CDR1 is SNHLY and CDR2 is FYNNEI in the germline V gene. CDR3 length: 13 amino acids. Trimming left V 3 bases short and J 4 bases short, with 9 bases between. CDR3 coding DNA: TGTGCCAGCAGTGACTTGGTTGGCACTGAAGCTTTCTTT. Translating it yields CASSDLVGTEAFF.

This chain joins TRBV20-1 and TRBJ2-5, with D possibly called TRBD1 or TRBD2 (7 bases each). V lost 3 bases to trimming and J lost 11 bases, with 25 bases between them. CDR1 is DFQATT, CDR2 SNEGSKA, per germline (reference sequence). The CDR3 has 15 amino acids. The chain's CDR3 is CSARKSGTVNNEQYF. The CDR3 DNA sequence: TGCAGTGCTAGGAAGAGCGGGACAGTTAACAATGAGCAGTACTTC.